This T cell receptor (beta chain) comes out of a study of blood T cell repertoires in COVID-19 (dated by TCRdb to 2020 to 2022). In terms of the full investigation: Samples covering the acute and convalescent phases of COVID-19 were provided by collaborators in the United States, Italy and Spain. The samples were drawn from the first 160 participants of the ongoing ImmuneRACE study and from over a thousand subjects provided by 6 global collaborators. HLA class I and class II types, where available, came from metadata supplied by the sample provider rather than from assay-based typing. A de-identified subject ID, COVID-19 status, age in years and sex were almost always included in the sample metadata. The prospective study material was composed of cDNA or gDNA derived from T cells, B-cell-depleted T cells, or PBMCs. Subjects who had been exposed to COVID-19, were actively infected with it, or had recovered from it provided the deeply sampled blood TCRbeta repertoires that made up the dataset. The repertoires were released in a freely available public database meant as a resource for research on the immune response to SARS-CoV-2.

In Seattle, one collaborating source enrolled patients while the infection was active and tracked those patients longitudinally over the course of disease. Collaborating institutions collected whole blood in K2EDTA tubes following their own protocols. Collaborator samples were shipped for TCRbeta analysis as frozen whole blood, isolated PBMCs, or DNA extracted from either sample type. Via the germline V gene (reference sequence), CDR1 is MNHNY and CDR2 SVGAGI. The CDR3 covers 11 residues, taking in both the cysteine and the phenylalanine. The sequence is cut down to CDR3 DNA, 33 bases in frame from base 1. V drops 7 bases and J drops 3 bases, leaving 5 bases in between. A single count supports this clone. What antigen it recognizes has not been identified. No qualities accompany the bases; no much larger clone lies one base away. Overall study results and their limits: The amount of clinical and demographic metadata varied by source and participant and was provided uncurated.

TCRbeta CDR3 regions were amplified from genomic DNA by means of the immunoSEQ Assay, a bias-controlled multiplex PCR. On the authors' methods: Within the assay, amplification of reference gene primers was used to estimate how many nucleated cells each sample contained. To quantify the absolute abundance of each unique TCRbeta CDR3 rearrangement, sequence reads were collapsed and filtered. For each sample, productive Simpson clonality was calculated as the square root of Simpson's diversity index over productive rearrangements. TCRdb obtained this table from immuneACCESS and retained in-frame rearrangements with V and J assigned. These tables miss some clones; where compared with another copy, unresolved V genes account for less than half of the shortfall, and the remainder is unexplained. V and J calls and clone size are given by that table; D and trimming were obtained from the DNA. The sample profile shows a few hundred thousand clones; 75% to 95% of them were found once. 2% to 3% of the sample comes from the top ten.

Here the chain combines TRBV6-6 and TRBJ2-3, with no D gene named confidently. What was sequenced was peripheral blood. This clonotype originated in a person aged 18 to 30 with COVID-19, enrolled during active disease. The nucleotides are TGTGCCAGCAAGAGGACAGATACGCAGTATTTT. It translates to CASKRTDTQYF.